Below are 14 T cell receptor beta chains sequenced from a single sample in a study of shared clonotypes between healthy human individuals. Clones were sequenced by immunoSEQ multiplex PCR, and TCRdb holds only the in-frame ones, with some missing. Of about 470,000 clones listed, roughly 83% are singletons. The sample taken for sequencing was PBMCs. The origin of the receptors is a woman aged 40-49 years in good health. Some clones in this sample may be carry-over from other donors' samples.

This clone has just one count. This chain connects TRBV30 to TRBJ1-6; possibly TRBD1 for D (6 bases). Germline V gives CDR1 GTSNPN, CDR2 SVGIG (reference sequence). Trimming took off 3 bases at V and 3 bases at J, with 18 bases between the two ends. This CDR3 comprises 17 residues. CDR3 sequence (DNA): TGTGCCTGGAGGGACCGATTGGGGGCCCTCTATAATTCACCCCTCCACTTT. Translating gives CAWRDRLGALYNSPLHF.

CDR3 nucleotide sequence: TGTGCCAGCAGCTTAGAGTCTGGAAACACCATATATTTT. Translation: CASSLESGNTIYF. The chain couples TRBV7-9 to TRBJ1-3, with unresolved D. The CDR3 is made up of 13 amino acids. V was clipped by 1 base and J by 1 base, with 2 bases between them. The V gene's germline CDR1 is SEHNR and CDR2 FQNEAQ (reference sequence). Full variable domain (missing parts from reference TRBV7-9 and TRBJ1-3): DTGVSQNPRHKITKRGQNVTFRCDPISEHNRLYWYRQTLGQGPEFLTYFQNEAQLEKSRLLSDRFSAERPKGSFSTLEIQRTEQGDSAMYLCASSLESGNTIYFGEGSWLTVV.

This clone occurred a few times. This chain connects TRBV9 to TRBJ1-1, with D unresolved. Germline-derived CDR1 and CDR2 are SGDLS and YYNGEE. Trimming left V 0 bases short and J 5 bases short, with 11 bases between. The CDR3 is 14 residues long. In DNA form, the CDR3 reads TGTGCCAGCAGCGTAGGTGACCCGGGAACTGAAGCTTTCTTT. This codes for CASSVGDPGTEAFF.

J is TRBJ2-3 and V is TRBV5-1; TRBD2 might be the D (6 bases). CDR3 size: 16 residues. Trimming cost V 0 bases and J 4 bases, with 15 bases left between them. Looked up from germline, CDR1 is SGHRS and CDR2 is YFSETQ. The CDR3 DNA reads as TGCGCCAGCAGCTTGGGGGCTAGCGCCCCCCCAGATACGCAGTATTTT. It yields the protein CASSLGASAPPDTQYF.

This chain uses TRBV29-1 with TRBJ2-2, with a weak D call TRBD1 (6 bases). Per the germline V gene, CDR1 is SQVTM and CDR2 is ANQGSEA. V was shortened by 5 bases and J by 0 bases, with 10 bases between the two germline ends. The CDR3 is 14 amino acids. CDR3 protein: CSVRQGPNTGELFF. CDR3 sequence (DNA): TGCAGCGTTCGGCAGGGGCCGAACACCGGGGAGCTGTTTTTT.

The J gene is TRBJ1-3, the V gene TRBV15; D is perhaps TRBD1 (5 bases). Germline V gene sequence: CDR1 LNHNV, CDR2 YYDKDF (reference sequence). The V and J ends lost 1 base and 4 bases respectively, with 20 bases between them. This CDR3 is built from 18 residues. The DNA for the CDR3 is TGTGCCACCAGCAGAGGTCGGGACGTCGGCGCACCGGGAAACACCATATATTTT. Translated: CATSRGRDVGAPGNTIYF.

The CDR3 reads CASSQFGSGDEQFF. CDR3 coding DNA: TGCGCCAGCAGCCAATTCGGGAGTGGGGATGAGCAGTTCTTC. V is TRBV4-1 and J is TRBJ2-1; possibly TRBD2 for D (6 bases). The CDR3 has 14 residues. Per the germline V gene, CDR1 is MGHRA and CDR2 is YSYEKL. V gave up 2 bases and J gave up 8 bases, with 13 bases separating them.

This chain joins TRBV7-9 and TRBJ2-1; TRBD1 agrees at 9 bases. V shed 3 bases and J 7 bases; nucleotides not matched to a gene: 4. This CDR3 region has 14 residues. From germline, CDR1 is SEHNR and CDR2 FQNEAQ (reference sequence). CDR3 amino acids: CASSFRTGANEQFF. As DNA, the CDR3 is TGTGCCAGCAGCTTTCGGACAGGGGCGAATGAGCAGTTCTTC.

On this clone: Within the sample, other DNA sequences also encode this same CDR3. This chain uses TRBV20-1 with TRBJ1-2, with D hard to call. The CDR3 consists of 10 residues. CDR1 and CDR2 (germline): DFQATT, SNEGSKA (reference sequence). Trimming left V 5 bases short and J 4 bases short, with 5 bases between. The chain's CDR3 is CSAGIYGYTF. The CDR3 DNA sequence: TGCAGTGCTGGGATCTATGGCTACACCTTC.

The chain carries TRBV6-6 and TRBJ1-5; tentative D call: TRBD1 (5 bases). V lost 2 bases and J lost 9, with 11 bases in between. The CDR3 sequence is 13 residues long. The germline V gene encodes CDR1 MNHNY and CDR2 SVGAGI (reference sequence). CDR3 residues: CASSYGAQGPQHF. CDR3 nucleotide sequence: TGTGCCAGCAGTTACGGCGCGCAGGGGCCCCAGCATTTT.

Concerning this clone itself: An end of the junction differs from the germline gene, which may be a read error. This chain links TRBV29-1 with TRBJ2-1; the D gene is possibly TRBD2 (6 bases). CDR1 and CDR2 (germline): SQVTM, ANQGSEA. The CDR3 spans 15 residues. In nucleotides, the CDR3 is TGCAGCATTGACCGCGGGTTATCCCGCGGGGATGAGCAGTTCTTC. This gives the protein CSIDRGLSRGDEQFF.

The DNA for the CDR3 is TGTGCCAGCAGCTTAAGGTGGGGAGAAAAACTGTTTTTT. It yields the protein CASSLRWGEKLFF. The chain employs TRBV7-9 and TRBJ1-4; D call uncertain. CDR3 length: 13 residues. Trimming shortened V by 2 bases and J by 8 bases, and 9 bases separated the two germline ends. Germline CDR1 reads SEHNR; CDR2 reads FQNEAQ (reference sequence).

This rearrangement joins TRBV5-8 to TRBJ1-5; no reliable D call. V was cut by 4 bases and J by 3 bases, with 5 bases left in between. The CDR3 covers 12 residues. Germline assignment: CDR1 SGHTS and CDR2 YDEGEE. The CDR3 coding sequence is TGTGCCAGCAGCCCCTACAATCAGCCCCAGCATTTT. Translated: CASSPYNQPQHF. The complete variable domain, with remaining parts taken from reference TRBV5-8 and TRBJ1-5, reads EAGVTQSPTHLIKTRGQQATLRCSPISGHTSVYWYQQALGLGLQFLLWYDEGEERNRGNFPPRFSGRQFPNYSSELNVNALELEDSALYLCASSPYNQPQHFGDGTRLSIL.

The genes are TRBV27 and TRBJ2-5; D not certain. The CDR3 runs to 14 residues. In germline, CDR1 is MNHEY, CDR2 SMNVEV (reference sequence). Between the trimmed V and J ends, which lost 3 bases and 1 base, there was a span of 9 bases. For the CDR3, the DNA is TGTGCCAGCAGTTTGTTGGCAACCCAAGAGACCCAGTACTTC. It is translated as CASSLLATQETQYF.